The 20 T cell receptor beta chains reported below all come from one sample, sequenced in a study of T cell responses to AZD1222 COVID-19 vaccine (dated by TCRdb to 2020 to 2023). Explained via the paper, the time point label denotes: about 28 days (+/-7) after the second vaccine dose. Receptors were amplified or captured by the immunoSEQ multiplex PCR assay. This immuneACCESS table, as held by TCRdb, lists in-frame sequences with V and J called but not all clones. Of the missing ones, under half trace to an unresolved V gene in checked studies; the others have no known cause. The sample contains 150,000 to 200,000 clones, approximately 90% of them found a single time. The ten most abundant clones make up 1.7% of the sample. The sample in question was peripheral blood, obtained 28 days after the second AZD1222 dose. All receptors come from an adult who received the AZD1222 COVID-19 vaccine.

DNA for the CDR3: TGTGCCAGTATGTGTGGGAGGGCCATGCGAGAGTCCTACGAGCAGTACTTC. It yields the protein CASMCGRAMRESYEQYF. This chain links TRBV19 with TRBJ2-7; 7 positions match TRBD2. In germline, CDR1 is LNHDA, CDR2 SQIVND (reference sequence). V was pared by 7 bases and J by 1 base, with 16 bases of the junction left unmatched. The CDR3 spans 17 residues.

The chain carries TRBV5-1 and TRBJ2-1; possible D gene TRBD1, 6 bases. V lost 6 bases and J lost 8, with 21 bases in between. The CDR3 runs 15 residues. Per germline, CDR1 SGHRS and CDR2 YFSETQ. The CDR3 sequence is CASIRQAKLTDEQFF. CDR3 sequence (DNA): TGCGCCAGCATCCGACAGGCTAAACTGACGGATGAGCAGTTCTTC.

The rearrangement joins TRBV5-1 to TRBJ1-2; 9 positions agree with TRBD1. The germline V gene has CDR1 SGHRS and CDR2 YFSETQ. This CDR3 is built from 16 residues. Losses at the gene ends were 0 bases for V and 4 bases for J; bases not matched to a gene: 7. The DNA for the CDR3 is TGCGCCAGCAGCTTGGAGACAGGGGGAGGCCCCTATGGCTACACCTTC. Protein product: CASSLETGGGPYGYTF.

V and J are TRBV19 and TRBJ1-3, with unresolved D. Trimming took off 1 base at V and 0 bases at J, with 7 bases between the two ends. The CDR3 loop spans 15 amino acids. The germline V gene has CDR1 LNHDA and CDR2 SQIVND (reference sequence). DNA of the CDR3: TGTGCCAGTAGTATAGTGTCAGCCTCTGGAAACACCATATATTTT. Translating it yields CASSIVSASGNTIYF.

V and J are TRBV30 and TRBJ1-3; maybe TRBD1 (6 bases). Germline CDR1 reads GTSNPN; CDR2 reads SVGIG (reference sequence). CDR3 length: 15 amino acids. Trimming pared 8 bases from V and 2 bases from J, leaving 19 bases between. The CDR3 sequence is CASGRGALAGNTIYF. The CDR3, as DNA: TGTGCCAGTGGGCGGGGGGCCCTGGCTGGAAACACCATATATTTT.

The chain joins TRBV7-6 to TRBJ1-4, with D maybe TRBD1 (5 bases). Looked up from germline, CDR1 is SGHVS and CDR2 is FNYEAQ. This CDR3 region has 18 residues. V lost 0 bases and J lost 4, with 18 bases in between. The DNA of the CDR3 is TGTGCCAGCAGCTTAGCACCCCAGGGTGGGTCAGATAATGAAAAACTGTTTTTT. This sequence encodes CASSLAPQGGSDNEKLFF.

This CDR3 reads CASPRGGNTEAFF. The DNA of the CDR3 is TGTGCCTCTCCTCGAGGCGGGAACACTGAAGCTTTCTTT. V gene TRBV19 combines with J gene TRBJ1-1, with no clear D. With 11 bases removed from V and 1 base from J, the gap between germline ends came to 14 bases. The germline gives CDR1 LNHDA, CDR2 SQIVND (reference sequence). This CDR3 spans 13 amino acids.

The chain links TRBV5-1 to TRBJ2-5; 9 bases are a match to TRBD1. V gave up 7 bases and J gave up 4 bases; unmatched junction bases: 23. This CDR3 region has 19 residues. Germline V gives CDR1 SGHRS, CDR2 YFSETQ. CDR3 in amino acids: CASASSLGGTGPWRETQYF. The CDR3, as DNA: TGCGCCAGCGCCAGCAGCTTGGGGGGGACAGGGCCTTGGCGAGAGACCCAGTACTTC.

This chain uses TRBV4-2 with TRBJ1-3, with a weak D call TRBD1 (5 bases). This CDR3 has 17 amino acids. Germline V gene sequence: CDR1 LGHNA, CDR2 YNFKEQ. V lost 0 bases, J lost 0 bases, and 12 bases lay in between. In DNA form, the CDR3 reads TGTGCCAGCAGCCAAGATGAGAGACAGCTCTCTGGAAACACCATATATTTT. This translates into CASSQDERQLSGNTIYF.

The chain uses TRBV27 and TRBJ2-3; 9 bases are shared with TRBD2. J was trimmed by 5 bases and V by 7 bases; bases with no gene match: 7. This CDR3 comprises 14 residues. The germline CDR1 and CDR2 sequences are MNHEY and SMNVEV (reference sequence). As DNA, the CDR3 is TGTGCCAGCACCCGAGCGGGGGGTATAGATACGCAGTATTTT. Protein product: CASTRAGGIDTQYF.

V and J are TRBV7-9 and TRBJ1-1, with TRBD1 matching over 7 bases. V trimming: 3 bases; J trimming: 2 bases; junction bases outside the gene matches: 6. The CDR3 contains 15 residues. The V gene's germline CDR1 is SEHNR and CDR2 FQNEAQ (reference sequence). This CDR3 is CASSFEGQINTEAFF. In DNA form, the CDR3 reads TGTGCCAGCAGCTTCGAGGGACAGATTAACACTGAAGCTTTCTTT.

The chain combines TRBV6-2 or TRBV6-3 with TRBJ2-3, with 10 bases identical to TRBD2. Germline-derived CDR1 and CDR2 are MNHEY and SVGEGT. Losses at the gene ends were 2 bases for V and 0 bases for J; bases not matched to a gene: 11. The CDR3 has 19 residues. CDR3 protein: CASSYGPSTSGSSTDTQYF. In DNA, the CDR3 is TGTGCCAGCAGTTACGGGCCGTCGACTAGCGGGTCTAGCACAGATACGCAGTATTTT.

The genes are TRBV10-1 and TRBJ2-4; weak D call: TRBD2 (5 bases). V was cut by 8 bases and J by 2 bases, with 25 bases left in between. The CDR3 totals 18 residues. Germline V gene lookup returns CDR1 WNHNN and CDR2 SYGVQD (reference sequence). The CDR3 DNA sequence: TGCGCCAGCCAAAAGGGTAAGAGGGAAAGGCTAACCAAAAACATTCAGTACTTC. Amino acids: CASQKGKRERLTKNIQYF.

The chain employs TRBV5-5 and TRBJ2-3; D gene unclear. The germline V and J ends were trimmed by 0 bases and 4 bases, with 12 bases remaining between them. The CDR3 length is 15 residues. Germline V gene sequence: CDR1 SGHKS, CDR2 YYEKEE (reference sequence). CDR3 region: CASSLVRASADTQYF. In DNA form, the CDR3 reads TGTGCCAGCAGCTTGGTTAGGGCCAGCGCAGATACGCAGTATTTT.

The V gene is TRBV19, the J gene TRBJ1-2, with D hard to call. Deletions cut 3 bases from V and 3 bases from J, with 14 bases between. This CDR3 has 15 amino acids. Germline V gives CDR1 LNHDA, CDR2 SQIVND (reference sequence). The CDR3 sequence: CASSMGGSWDYGYTF. For the CDR3, the DNA is TGTGCCAGTAGTATGGGAGGTTCCTGGGACTATGGCTACACCTTC.

This clone has only one observation. This chain uses TRBV4-2 with TRBJ2-3; 10 positions agree with TRBD2. The germline gives CDR1 LGHNA, CDR2 YNFKEQ. Trimming cost V 0 bases and J 8 bases; bases outside gene matches: 11. The CDR3 runs to 17 residues. The CDR3 DNA sequence: TGTGCCAGCAGCCAAGACTGGACTAGCGGAGGCCGGGCTACGCAGTATTTT. This codes for CASSQDWTSGGRATQYF.

The chain links TRBV24-1 to TRBJ1-5; D gene unclear. The CDR3 is 15 amino acids. V gave up 9 bases and J gave up 3 bases, with 17 bases separating them. Germline loops: CDR1 KGHDR, CDR2 SFDVKD. The CDR3 DNA reads as TGTGCCACCTACTGGCGCAGCTTATACAATCAGCCCCAGCATTTT. Translation gives CATYWRSLYNQPQHF.

V is TRBV7-9 and J is TRBJ2-7; 9 bases align to TRBD2. The CDR3 totals 15 residues. V shed 3 bases and J 0 bases; nucleotides not matched to a gene: 3. The germline gives CDR1 SEHNR, CDR2 FQNEAQ (reference sequence). The CDR3 DNA sequence: TGTGCCAGCAGCTTTATTAGCGGGAGCTCCTACGAGCAGTACTTC. It specifies CASSFISGSSYEQYF.

This chain joins TRBV27 and TRBJ1-1; the match to TRBD1 covers 7 bases. The CDR3 runs to 12 residues. V was pared by 8 bases and J by 9 bases, with 9 bases of the junction left unmatched. The germline CDR1 and CDR2 sequences are MNHEY and SMNVEV (reference sequence). Here the CDR3 DNA reads TGTGCCAGCGGGAGGACAGGTCAAAAAGCTTTCTTT. The encoded protein is CASGRTGQKAFF.

This rearrangement joins TRBV5-4 to TRBJ2-1, with D possibly being TRBD2 (5 bases). Between the trimmed V and J ends, which lost 5 bases and 2 bases, there was a span of 14 bases. Germline CDR1 reads SGHNT; CDR2 reads YYREEE (reference sequence). This CDR3 is 15 amino acids long. The CDR3 DNA reads TGTGCCAGCAGGACCGACGGGGTGGCCTACAATGAGCAGTTCTTC. Amino acid sequence: CASRTDGVAYNEQFF. The whole variable domain, filled in from reference TRBV5-4 and TRBJ2-1, reads ETGVTQSPTHLIKTRGQQVTLRCSSQSGHNTVSWYQQALGQGPQFIFQYYREEENGRGNFPPRFSGLQFPNYSSELNVNALELDDSALYLCASRTDGVAYNEQFFGPGTRLTVL.